The subject of this entry is one T cell receptor beta chain. Its antigen remains unidentified. TCRdb keeps only in-frame clones here, not all; method: immunoSEQ multiplex PCR. The sample has around 300,000 clones; roughly 90% are singletons. The treatment: around 19 received Ad26.COV2.S at low or high dose, single or two shots; roughly five received placebo; per-sample allocation not given. Sampling was done on day 63 after the first vaccine or placebo injection. The data belong to a study of Ad26.COV2.S vaccination and SARS-CoV-2 variants. In the study overall: Intramuscularly, Ad26.COV2.S was given either once or twice, 56 days apart. General study findings and limits: Spike-specific TCR breadth ran higher among vaccine recipients than placebo recipients. Non-spike TCR breadth showed similarity between vaccine and placebo recipients.

Deletions cut 3 bases from V and 6 bases from J, with 9 bases between. Germline V lookup: CDR1 SQVTM, CDR2 ANQGSEA. CDR3 length: 12 residues. This TCR derives from a person between 18 and 65 years old who received the Ad26.COV2.S COVID-19 vaccine or a placebo. The chain carries TRBV29-1 and TRBJ2-1; D might be TRBD2 (5 bases). The sample was peripheral blood, taken in a trial of Ad26.COV2.S vaccine versus placebo. CDR3 bases: TGCAGCGTTGAGAGGGCAGGCAATGAGCAGTTCTTC. This encodes CSVERAGNEQFF.